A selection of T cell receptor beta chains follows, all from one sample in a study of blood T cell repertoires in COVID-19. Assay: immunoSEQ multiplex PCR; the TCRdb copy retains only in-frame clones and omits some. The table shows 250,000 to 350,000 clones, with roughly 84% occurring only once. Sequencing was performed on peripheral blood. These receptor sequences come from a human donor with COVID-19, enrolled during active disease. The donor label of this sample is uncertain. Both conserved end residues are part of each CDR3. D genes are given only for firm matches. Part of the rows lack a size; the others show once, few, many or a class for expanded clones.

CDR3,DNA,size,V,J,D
CASSGAGVFGELFF,TGTGCCAGCAGCGGGGCGGGAGTTTTCGGGGAGCTGTTTTTT,-,TRBV9,TRBJ2-2,TRBD2
CASSPQADEQFF,TGTGCCAGCTCCCCCCAGGCCGATGAGCAGTTCTTC,-,TRBV18,TRBJ2-1,-
CAWSSGTFYEQYF,TGTGCCTGGAGCTCCGGGACTTTCTACGAGCAGTACTTC,few,TRBV30,TRBJ2-7,-
CASSLDRGRFGAFF,TGTGCCAGCAGTCTAGACAGGGGGCGGTTCGGAGCTTTCTTT,-,TRBV6-5,TRBJ1-1,TRBD1
CAWGMGEFTDTQYF,TGTGCCTGGGGGATGGGAGAGTTCACAGATACGCAGTATTTT,-,TRBV30,TRBJ2-3,-
CASSFATASGANVLTF,TGTGCCAGCAGCTTTGCGACAGCCTCTGGGGCCAACGTCCTGACTTTC,-,TRBV5-4,TRBJ2-6,-
CASSLVGVEQYF,TGTGCCAGCAGCTTAGTCGGGGTCGAGCAGTACTTC,-,TRBV11-2,TRBJ2-7,-
CASRPQVSYEQYF,TGTGCCAGTCGGCCACAGGTTTCCTACGAGCAGTACTTC,-,TRBV12-3/TRBV12-4,TRBJ2-7,-
CASSLLTVNTEAFF,TGTGCCAGCAGCTTATTAACAGTGAACACTGAAGCTTTCTTT,many,TRBV5-5,TRBJ1-1,-
CASSPGPHTDTQYF,TGTGCCAGTAGCCCGGGTCCTCACACAGATACGCAGTATTTT,-,TRBV19,TRBJ2-3,-
CASSQRLLRGAPSSYNEQFF,TGTGCCAGCAGCCAGAGGCTACTAAGAGGAGCGCCAAGCTCCTACAATGAGCAGTTCTTC,-,TRBV14,TRBJ2-1,-
CASSVEDSGYYEQYF,TGTGCCAGCAGCGTTGAGGATAGCGGGTACTACGAGCAGTACTTC,-,TRBV9,TRBJ2-7,TRBD2
CAIGLAGGSYEQYF,TGTGCCATCGGTCTAGCGGGAGGCTCCTACGAGCAGTACTTC,-,TRBV10-3,TRBJ2-7,TRBD2
CASLKDRNTEAFF,TGTGCCAGCCTTAAGGACAGGAACACTGAAGCTTTCTTT,once,TRBV2,TRBJ1-1,-
CASRSFRTGFGYTF,TGTGCCAGCAGATCCTTCCGGACAGGGTTTGGCTACACCTTC,-,TRBV27,TRBJ1-2,TRBD1
CAPLKRGGHSYNEQFF,TGTGCCCCCTTAAAGCGGGGTGGGCACTCCTACAATGAGCAGTTCTTC,-,TRBV24-1,TRBJ2-1,TRBD2
CASSVGGSGSYNEQFF,TGTGCCAGCAGCGTAGGGGGCAGTGGGTCCTACAATGAGCAGTTCTTC,-,TRBV9,TRBJ2-1,-
CASSLDSRIPYEQYF,TGTGCCAGCAGCTTAGACTCCAGGATCCCCTACGAGCAGTACTTC,once,TRBV11-2,TRBJ2-7,-
CASSMGLGIRTQHF,TGTGCCAGTAGTATGGGACTGGGCATCCGGACCCAGCATTTT,-,TRBV19,TRBJ1-5,-
CASSQEHRGGELFF,TGCGCCAGCAGCCAAGAACACAGGGGTGGGGAGCTGTTTTTT,once,TRBV4-3,TRBJ2-2,TRBD1
CASSSGETQYF,TGTGCCAGCAGTTCGGGAGAGACCCAGTACTTC,-,TRBV28,TRBJ2-5,-
CASSLAGQGWGYTF,TGTGCCAGCAGCTTAGCTGGACAGGGATGGGGCTACACCTTC,-,TRBV11-2,TRBJ1-2,TRBD1
CASSPRLAGFDEQFF,TGTGCCAGCAGCCCGCGACTAGCGGGTTTCGATGAGCAGTTCTTC,-,TRBV7-9,TRBJ2-1,TRBD2
CASIGTLQGFNQPQHF,TGTGCCAGCATCGGCACTCTCCAGGGTTTCAATCAGCCCCAGCATTTT,-,TRBV28,TRBJ1-5,-
CASSLGGQQETQYF,TGTGCCAGCAGTTTGGGAGGACAACAAGAGACCCAGTACTTC,-,TRBV28,TRBJ2-5,-
CASSPEQGAVHYGYTF,TGCGCCAGCAGCCCCGAACAGGGGGCCGTCCACTATGGCTACACCTTC,few,TRBV4-1,TRBJ1-2,TRBD1
CASSQPGTSGAGTGELFF,TGCGCCAGCAGCCAACCCGGGACTAGCGGAGCGGGGACCGGGGAGCTGTTTTTT,once,TRBV4-1,TRBJ2-2,TRBD2
CASSPDTVNTEAFF,TGCGCCAGCAGCCCGGATACAGTGAACACTGAAGCTTTCTTT,few,TRBV5-1,TRBJ1-1,-
CASSIRATGNTEAFF,TGTGCCAGTAGTATCCGGGCCACAGGGAACACTGAAGCTTTCTTT,-,TRBV19,TRBJ1-1,-
CASSPRQGLYGYTF,TGTGCCAGCAGTCCTCGACAGGGTCTCTATGGCTACACCTTC,-,TRBV27,TRBJ1-2,TRBD1
CASSLDRGGGIGYTF,TGTGCCAGCAGCTTAGATCGGGGAGGTGGCATAGGCTACACCTTC,-,TRBV7-9,TRBJ1-2,-
CASSRDGEDTGELFF,TGTGCCAGCAGTAGAGACGGGGAAGACACCGGGGAGCTGTTTTTT,once,TRBV6-4,TRBJ2-2,-
CASSSYVNTEAFF,TGTGCCAGCAGCTCGTATGTGAACACTGAAGCTTTCTTT,-,TRBV7-2,TRBJ1-1,-
CASSPTGFREQYF,TGTGCCAGCAGCCCTACAGGGTTTCGCGAGCAGTACTTC,-,TRBV7-2,TRBJ2-7,-
CASSLAGAGGPYEQYF,TGTGCCAGCAGCTTAGCGGGTGCAGGGGGCCCCTACGAGCAGTACTTC,-,TRBV7-8,TRBJ2-7,TRBD1
CASSPSGMGTGELFF,TGTGCCAGCAGCCCCAGCGGGATGGGAACCGGGGAGCTGTTTTTT,-,TRBV3-1/TRBV3-2,TRBJ2-2,TRBD2
CASSWTSYEQYF,TGTGCCAGCTCTTGGACATCCTACGAGCAGTACTTC,-,TRBV12-3/TRBV12-4,TRBJ2-7,-
CSVAGTSYTEAFF,TGCAGCGTCGCCGGGACTTCTTATACTGAAGCTTTCTTT,-,TRBV29-1,TRBJ1-1,-
CASMSPPWGRDSSYNEQFF,TGTGCCAGCATGTCCCCTCCGTGGGGCAGAGATAGCTCCTACAATGAGCAGTTCTTC,-,TRBV28,TRBJ2-1,-
CASSPGTRVTGELFF,TGTGCCAGCAGTCCCGGGACTAGGGTCACCGGGGAGCTGTTTTTT,-,TRBV2,TRBJ2-2,TRBD2
CAWDSGSANYGYTF,TGTGCCTGGGATTCGGGATCGGCGAACTATGGCTACACCTTC,-,TRBV30,TRBJ1-2,-
CASSLGVSEYNEQFF,TGTGCCAGCAGCTTAGGGGTTAGCGAGTACAATGAGCAGTTCTTC,-,TRBV7-3,TRBJ2-1,-
CASSSETGGGTEAFF,TGTGCCAGCAGCTCGGAAACAGGGGGGGGCACTGAAGCTTTCTTT,-,TRBV7-8,TRBJ1-1,TRBD1
CASSPPTGETGELFF,TGTGCCAGCAGCCCCCCGACAGGGGAGACCGGGGAGCTGTTTTTT,-,TRBV7-3,TRBJ2-2,TRBD1
CASSPRTPPIAGELFF,TGTGCCAGTAGTCCCCGGACTCCTCCCATCGCCGGGGAGCTGTTTTTT,-,TRBV19,TRBJ2-2,-
CASSLDGRGATGNTIYF,TGTGCCAGCAGCTTAGACGGCAGGGGAGCGACAGGAAACACCATATATTTT,-,TRBV7-3,TRBJ1-3,-
CASSSPLAGGDTQYF,TGTGCCAGCAGTTCCCCACTAGCGGGAGGGGATACGCAGTATTTT,-,TRBV27,TRBJ2-3,TRBD2
CASTPGTGAFTDTQYF,TGTGCCAGCACCCCCGGGACAGGGGCCTTCACAGATACGCAGTATTTT,-,TRBV27,TRBJ2-3,TRBD1
CASSLNPSGRNNEQFF,TGTGCCAGCAGCTTGAATCCTAGCGGGAGGAACAATGAGCAGTTCTTC,-,TRBV5-4,TRBJ2-1,TRBD2
CASSQGILAGGTYEQYF,TGTGCCAGCAGCCAAGGGATTCTAGCGGGGGGGACCTACGAGCAGTACTTC,-,TRBV14,TRBJ2-7,TRBD2
CAWSPGQGYNTGELFF,TGTGCCTGGAGTCCCGGACAGGGCTACAACACCGGGGAGCTGTTTTTT,-,TRBV30,TRBJ2-2,TRBD1
CASPPTGGETQYF,TGTGCCAGTCCCCCCACGGGTGGGGAGACCCAGTACTTC,-,TRBV6-5,TRBJ2-5,-
CAITGTSGGPETQYF,TGTGCCATCACTGGGACTAGCGGGGGTCCGGAGACCCAGTACTTC,once,TRBV10-3,TRBJ2-5,TRBD2
CASSLTTRYEQYF,TGTGCCAGTAGTTTAACGACAAGATACGAGCAGTACTTC,-,TRBV19,TRBJ2-7,-
CASSEVRGRNTEAFF,TGTGCCAGCAGTGAAGTTAGGGGCCGGAACACTGAAGCTTTCTTT,-,TRBV6-1,TRBJ1-1,-
CASSVAPTTSGGNTGELFF,TGTGCCAGCAGCGTAGCCCCCACGACTAGCGGGGGGAACACCGGGGAGCTGTTTTTT,-,TRBV9,TRBJ2-2,TRBD2
CASSLAGARTEAFF,TGTGCCAGCAGCTTAGCGGGGGCGAGGACTGAAGCTTTCTTT,-,TRBV7-9,TRBJ1-1,-
CASSQAPAETYEQYF,TGTGCCAGCAGCCAAGCGCCGGCGGAAACCTACGAGCAGTACTTC,-,TRBV3-1/TRBV3-2,TRBJ2-7,-
CASSPFGHAPGELFF,TGTGCCAGTAGTCCTTTTGGACACGCTCCCGGGGAGCTGTTTTTT,-,TRBV19,TRBJ2-2,-